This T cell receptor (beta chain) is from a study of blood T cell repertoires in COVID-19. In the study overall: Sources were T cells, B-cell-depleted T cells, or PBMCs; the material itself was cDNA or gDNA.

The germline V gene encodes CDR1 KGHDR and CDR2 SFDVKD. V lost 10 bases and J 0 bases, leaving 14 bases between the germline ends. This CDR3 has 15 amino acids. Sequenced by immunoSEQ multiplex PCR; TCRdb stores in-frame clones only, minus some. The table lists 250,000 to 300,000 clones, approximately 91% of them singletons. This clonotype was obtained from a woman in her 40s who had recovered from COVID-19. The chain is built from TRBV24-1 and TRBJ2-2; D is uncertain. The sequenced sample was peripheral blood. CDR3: CATESRLSNTGELFF. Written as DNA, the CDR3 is TGTGCCACGGAAAGCAGACTTTCGAACACCGGGGAGCTGTTTTTT.